This T cell receptor beta chain was retrieved from a study of cytomegalovirus exposure and HLA in healthy donors. Study at large: An early data release held tens of millions of unique TCRs from HLA-typed donors.

These donors counted as nominally healthy when sampled, but unrecorded immune exposures were likely. Whole-study results and caveats: The authors later found most CMV-associated TCR beta chains appeared HLA-restricted.

Concerning this clone itself: Its antigen is not identified. At one end, the junction sequence differs from germline, possibly due to a read error.

CDR1 is LNHNV, CDR2 YYDKDF, per germline (reference sequence). CDR3 length: 15 amino acids. The PCR was carried out with 60 Vbeta primers and 13 Jbeta primers. Libraries were prepared by immunoSEQ multiplex PCR; TCRdb keeps only in-frame clonotypes and omits some of them. The sample carries about 94,000 clones, 75% to 80% recorded once. The chain carries TRBV15 and TRBJ1-2; no clear D gene. Sequencing input: PBMCs. This sequence was found in a woman aged 35 to 49 in good health and CMV-seronegative. This CDR3 is CATSRDLTDLLGYPF. For the CDR3, the DNA is TGTGCCACCAGCAGAGATTTAACAGACCTACTTGGCTACCCCTTC.